The next 19 T cell receptor beta chains were all read from a single sample in a study of blood T cell repertoires in COVID-19. Produced via immunoSEQ multiplex PCR; TCRdb's table is partial and in-frame only. There are 150,000 or so clones in the sample; about 80% occur only once, and 12% lies in the top ten. The sample consisted of peripheral blood. The receptors here all came from a woman aged 60 to 75 with COVID-19, enrolled during active disease.

The V gene is TRBV12-3 or TRBV12-4, the J gene TRBJ2-5; a weak D match, TRBD2 (6 bases). Trimming stripped 4 bases from V and 5 bases from J, with 11 bases between. The CDR3 is 13 amino acids. The DNA of the CDR3 is TGTGCCAGCAGTTCGGGACTCCCGGAGACCCAGTACTTC. It encodes CASSSGLPETQYF.

This chain joins TRBV5-1 and TRBJ2-5; 12 bases map to TRBD1. The CDR3 length is 15 residues. Germline CDR1 reads SGHRS; CDR2 reads YFSETQ. After removal of 4 bases from V and 5 bases from J, the junction contained 6 bases not matched to a gene. The CDR3 coding sequence is TGCGCCAGCAGCGGGACAGGGGGCCGGGCGGAGACCCAGTACTTC. Translating it yields CASSGTGGRAETQYF.

V and J are TRBV10-3 and TRBJ1-2, with 7 bases fitting TRBD1. Germline V lookup: CDR1 ENHRY, CDR2 SYGVKD. V lost 4 bases to trimming and J lost 0 bases; unmatched junction nucleotides: 8. This CDR3 region has 16 residues. The CDR3 loop is CAISASSTGANYGYTF. The CDR3 bases are TGTGCCATCAGTGCCAGTAGTACAGGGGCTAACTATGGCTACACCTTC.

Here the CDR3 reads CASSLDWAGGKTQYF. The DNA of the CDR3 is TGTGCCAGCAGCTTAGATTGGGCAGGGGGAAAGACCCAGTACTTC. The J gene is TRBJ2-5, the V gene TRBV11-2; 7 bases are a match to TRBD1. V was clipped by 0 bases and J by 6 bases; unmatched bases: 7. Germline V lookup: CDR1 SGHAT, CDR2 FQNNGV. The CDR3 extends over 15 amino acids.

The V call is TRBV6-5, the J call TRBJ1-2, with a weak D call TRBD1 (5 bases). V dropped 6 bases and J dropped 4 bases, with 12 bases sitting between them. The CDR3 has 13 residues. Germline lookup yields CDR1 MNHEY and CDR2 SVGAGI. CDR3 DNA: TGTGCCAGCAGGGAGGGGAGAGTCTATGGCTACACCTTC. It is translated as CASREGRVYGYTF.

V is TRBV19 and J is TRBJ1-1; the match to TRBD1 covers 10 bases. CDR3 length: 15 amino acids. After removal of 10 bases from V and 3 bases from J, the junction contained 11 bases not matched to a gene. CDR1 is LNHDA, CDR2 SQIVND, per germline (reference sequence). The CDR3 sequence: CATELTGGWYTEAFF. CDR3 DNA: TGTGCCACCGAACTGACAGGGGGCTGGTACACTGAAGCTTTCTTT. Looking up the rest from reference TRBV19 and TRBJ1-1 gives the full variable domain: DGGITQSPKYLFRKEGQNVTLSCEQNLNHDAMYWYRQDPGQGLRLIYYSQIVNDFQKGDIAEGYSVSREKKESFPLTVTSAQKNPTAFYLCATELTGGWYTEAFFGQGTRLTVV.

This chain connects TRBV9 to TRBJ2-3; the match to TRBD2 covers 7 bases. J gave up 2 bases and V 0 bases, and 6 bases lay outside the gene matches. CDR1 and CDR2 (germline): SGDLS, YYNGEE. There are 16 residues in the CDR3. CDR3 sequence (DNA): TGTGCCAGCAGCGTAGCTGCTAGCGGACCCACAGATACGCAGTATTTT. The encoded protein is CASSVAASGPTDTQYF.

The chain has TRBV12-3 or TRBV12-4 and TRBJ2-1, with unresolved D. The CDR3 length is 13 residues. The V end lost 3 bases, the J end lost 7 bases, and 10 bases lay between the germline ends. CDR3 DNA: TGTGCCAGCAGTTTGGCGGTTAGGAATGAGCAGTTCTTC. It translates to CASSLAVRNEQFF.

The rearrangement uses TRBV10-2 and TRBJ1-2; TRBD1 is a possible D gene (5 bases). The CDR3 sequence is 14 residues long. Looked up from germline, CDR1 is WSHSY and CDR2 is SAAADI. V was pared by 0 bases and J by 5 bases, with 10 bases between. The CDR3 is CASSESAGRYGYTF. The CDR3 DNA reads TGCGCCAGCAGTGAGTCAGCAGGGAGGTATGGCTACACCTTC.

The V and J genes are TRBV6-4 and TRBJ1-2, with TRBD1 matching over 7 bases. J gave up 2 bases and V 6 bases, and 6 bases lay outside the gene matches. The CDR3 length is 14 residues. Germline CDR1 is MRHNA and CDR2 is SNTAGT. This CDR3 is CASRLTQGNYGYTF. CDR3 nucleotides: TGTGCCAGCAGGCTCACACAGGGGAACTATGGCTACACCTTC.

The J gene is TRBJ2-5, the V gene TRBV5-1; the D is unclear. Germline V lookup: CDR1 SGHRS, CDR2 YFSETQ. The CDR3 covers 13 residues. V gave up 2 bases and J gave up 5 bases, with 10 bases separating them. The CDR3 region is CASSFHRVETQYF. The CDR3 nucleotides are TGCGCCAGCAGCTTCCACAGAGTCGAGACCCAGTACTTC.

V gene TRBV12-2 combines with J gene TRBJ1-5; TRBD1 is the table's D call and was not checked against the DNA. TRBV12-2 is an annotated pseudogene. This CDR3 comprises 16 residues. CDR3 sequence: CASRLTPDRVLQPQHF. The CDR3 nucleotides read TGTGCAAGTCGCTTAACCCCAGACAGGGTATTGCAGCCCCAGCATTTT.

This chain links TRBV30 with TRBJ2-7; possibly TRBD2 for D (6 bases). CDR1 is GTSNPN, CDR2 SVGIG, per germline (reference sequence). Trimming took 0 bases from V and 11 from J, leaving 17 bases between them. This CDR3 has 13 residues. The CDR3 sequence: CAWSVPGVGRKYV. DNA of the CDR3: TGTGCCTGGAGTGTACCGGGGGTAGGGAGGAAGTACGTC.

The gene calls are TRBV4-1 and TRBJ1-1, with 7 bases lining up with TRBD1. Trimming cost V 4 bases and J 1 base; bases outside gene matches: 12. The germline V gene encodes CDR1 MGHRA and CDR2 YSYEKL. CDR3 length equals 17 residues. The CDR3 reads CASSLLRQGRGNTEAFF. The CDR3 DNA reads as TGCGCCAGCAGCCTCCTTAGACAGGGACGCGGGAACACTGAAGCTTTCTTT.

The chain links TRBV6-5 to TRBJ2-7, with TRBD1 as a possible D gene (5 bases). With 7 bases removed from V and 0 bases from J, the gap between germline ends came to 13 bases. This CDR3 comprises 14 residues. The germline CDR1 and CDR2 sequences are MNHEY and SVGAGI. CDR3 protein: CASKGMLSSYEQYF. The DNA for the CDR3 is TGTGCCAGCAAGGGGATGTTGAGCTCCTACGAGCAGTACTTC.

This chain links TRBV13 with TRBJ1-2; D ambiguous. The CDR3 contains 15 residues. Germline V gives CDR1 PRHDT, CDR2 FYEKMQ (reference sequence). Trimming removed 3 bases from V and 4 bases from J, with 15 bases in between. The CDR3 spells CASSFLRTISYGYTF. For the CDR3, the DNA is TGTGCCAGCAGCTTCCTTCGGACTATTAGCTATGGCTACACCTTC.

This clone was detected a few times. The J gene is TRBJ1-5, the V gene TRBV3-1 (or the pseudogene TRBV3-2); no clear D. Germline CDR1 reads LGHDT; CDR2 reads YNNKEL (reference sequence). V lost 0 bases, J lost 0 bases, and 6 bases lay in between. The CDR3 runs to 15 residues. As DNA, the CDR3 is TGTGCCAGCAGCCAAGATCCCTCTAGCAATCAGCCCCAGCATTTT. It specifies CASSQDPSSNQPQHF.

The chain combines TRBV7-3 with TRBJ2-7; D is perhaps TRBD2 (5 bases). The V and J ends lost 2 bases and 0 bases respectively, with 8 bases between them. This CDR3 is 14 amino acids long. The germline gives CDR1 SGHTA, CDR2 FQGTGA. The CDR3: CASSLYGISYEQYF. Here the CDR3 DNA reads TGTGCCAGCAGCTTATACGGGATCTCCTACGAGCAGTACTTC. Full variable domain (outside the CDR3, taken from reference TRBV7-3 and TRBJ2-7): GAGVSQTPSNKVTEKGKYVELRCDPISGHTALYWYRQSLGQGPEFLIYFQGTGAADDSGLPNDRFFAVRPEGSVSTLKIQRTERGDSAVYLCASSLYGISYEQYFGPGTRLTVT.

This chain joins TRBV7-3 and TRBJ1-2, with TRBD1 as a possible D gene (6 bases). This CDR3 contains 13 residues. CDR1 is SGHTA, CDR2 FQGTGA, per germline. Trimming took 2 bases from V and 6 from J, leaving 10 bases between them. CDR3 sequence (DNA): TGTGCCAGCAGCTTAGGCCAGGGGAATGGCTACACCTTC. It translates to CASSLGQGNGYTF.